The present entry profiles one T cell receptor (beta chain) with its context. The antigen remains undetermined. A sample-barcoded 5' primer and a J-beta primer mix were used in a second PCR of about 7 to 12 cycles. TCRdb re-analysed the 5' RACE reads in MiXCR, keeping a single row per CDR3 protein. The sample gives some 1.6 million distinct CDR3 sequences, almost 35% of which show up once; around 11% is in the top ten. These data come from a study of blood T cells in healthy people across ages. At the level of the study: The template switching approach captured approximately one barcoded beta molecule for every two T cells.

Study results and limitations: When one million T cells were used, diversity estimates were thought to be underestimates. TCR beta diversity, measured per million T cells, fell in a roughly linear way with age. Unknown donor CMV status possibly confounded expanded clonotype changes.

Germline lookup yields CDR1 DFQATT and CDR2 SNEGSKA (reference sequence). This CDR3 has 14 residues. The V and J ends lost 6 bases and 0 bases, in that order; junction bases with no gene match: 7. Input material: blood. The source of this sequence is a woman aged 30 to 39 in good health. J is TRBJ1-1 and V is TRBV20-1; TRBD1 aligns across 7 bases. In nucleotides, the CDR3 is TGCAGTGCCGAGGGACAGCCTATGAACACTGAAGCTTTCTTT. It specifies CSAEGQPMNTEAFF.